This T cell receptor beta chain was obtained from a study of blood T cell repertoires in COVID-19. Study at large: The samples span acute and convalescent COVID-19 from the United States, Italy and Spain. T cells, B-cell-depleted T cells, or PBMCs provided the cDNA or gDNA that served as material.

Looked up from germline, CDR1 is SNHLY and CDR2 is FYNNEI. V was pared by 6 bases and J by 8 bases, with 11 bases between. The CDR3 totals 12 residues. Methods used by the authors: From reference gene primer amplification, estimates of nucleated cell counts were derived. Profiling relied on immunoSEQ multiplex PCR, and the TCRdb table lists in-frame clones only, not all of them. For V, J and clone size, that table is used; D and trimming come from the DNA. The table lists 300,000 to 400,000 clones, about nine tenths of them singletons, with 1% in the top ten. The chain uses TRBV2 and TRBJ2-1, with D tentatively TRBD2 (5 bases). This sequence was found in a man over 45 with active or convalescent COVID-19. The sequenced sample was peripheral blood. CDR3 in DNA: TGTGCCAGCAGCTATACTAGGGATGAGCAGTTCTTC. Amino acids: CASSYTRDEQFF.